A selection of T cell receptor beta chains follows, all from one sample in a study of cytomegalovirus exposure and HLA in healthy donors. Only in-frame clones appear in the TCRdb table, and some are missing; sequencing was by immunoSEQ multiplex PCR. This sample has a few hundred thousand clones; around two thirds occur once, and the top ten carry approximately 2.3%. Sequenced sample: PBMCs. These receptors were taken from a female donor in good health and CMV-seronegative. CDR3s include the opening cysteine and the closing phenylalanine or tryptophan.

cdr3_aa v_call
CASSHRDQYGYTF TRBV7-9
CASSLTASGRGGTDTQYF TRBV7-2
CASSESDSHSGANVLTF TRBV10-2
CASNLRGEDTQYF TRBV6-6
CASSFGRNANYEQYF TRBV27
CASSLTGNQHF TRBV28
CASSPPGLAGGGLYQETQYF TRBV27
CASSIGGASNTQYF TRBV19
CASSSGRAHYEQYF TRBV7-2
CASSFSASGNIQYF TRBV7-2
CASSPPREGAEAFF TRBV6-6
CASSFVTLGEAQYF TRBV5-1
CASSHPGSDTQYF TRBV7-2
CASSDQGLNTGELFF TRBV9
CASSPWQGAHNEQFF TRBV5-1
CARSLRTGGRGNQPQHF TRBV7-5
CASSLSPTTAYEQYF TRBV27
CASGLAGESSYEQYF TRBV19
CASSLMVGLAGGIDEQYF TRBV7-8
CASSPPVRTDTQYF TRBV9
CASSYSGTGVYEQYF TRBV6-5
CASSLDMYQETQYF TRBV5-4
CASSYGARVDYGYTF TRBV6-5
CASSSRNEQFF TRBV28
CAWSVGSGRPNTGELFF TRBV30
CASSAAPTGEGYGYTF TRBV6-1
CASSPRQASSYEQYF TRBV5-1
CAISESGTTSGPDTQYF TRBV10-3
CASSLPSGGTGELFF TRBV6-5
CASSVAGVRNEQFF TRBV9
CASSDRGKVTNQPQHF TRBV21-1
CASSLAHNGGTGELFF TRBV11-2
CASSLVESPDEQYF TRBV11-3